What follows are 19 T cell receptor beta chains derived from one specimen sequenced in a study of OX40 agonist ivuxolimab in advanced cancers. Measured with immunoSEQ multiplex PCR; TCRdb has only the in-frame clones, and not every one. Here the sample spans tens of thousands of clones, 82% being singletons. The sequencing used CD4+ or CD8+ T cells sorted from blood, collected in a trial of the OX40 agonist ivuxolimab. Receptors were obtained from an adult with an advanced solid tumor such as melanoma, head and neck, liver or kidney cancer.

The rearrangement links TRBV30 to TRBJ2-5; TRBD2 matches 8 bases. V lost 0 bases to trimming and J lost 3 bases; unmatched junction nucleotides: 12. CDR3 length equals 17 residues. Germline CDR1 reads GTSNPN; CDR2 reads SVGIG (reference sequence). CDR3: CAWSVIHGSTSEETQYF. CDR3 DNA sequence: TGTGCCTGGAGTGTAATTCATGGTTCGACTAGCGAAGAGACCCAGTACTTC.

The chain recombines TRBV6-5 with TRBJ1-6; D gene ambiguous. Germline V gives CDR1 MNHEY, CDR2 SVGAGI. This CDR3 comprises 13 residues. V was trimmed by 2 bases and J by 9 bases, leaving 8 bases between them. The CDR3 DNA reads TGTGCCAGCAGTTACGATGGGCGTTCACCCCTCCACTTT. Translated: CASSYDGRSPLHF.

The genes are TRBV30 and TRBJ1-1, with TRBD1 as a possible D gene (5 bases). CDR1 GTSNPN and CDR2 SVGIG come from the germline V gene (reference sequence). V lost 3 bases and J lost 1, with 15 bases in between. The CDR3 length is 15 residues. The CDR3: CAWRDLGAQNTEAFF. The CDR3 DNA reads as TGTGCCTGGAGGGACCTCGGGGCCCAGAACACTGAAGCTTTCTTT.

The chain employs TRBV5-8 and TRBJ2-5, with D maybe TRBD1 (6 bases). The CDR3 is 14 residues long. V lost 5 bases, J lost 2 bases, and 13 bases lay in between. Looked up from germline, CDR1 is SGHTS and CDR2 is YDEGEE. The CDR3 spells CASSYRVRQETQYF. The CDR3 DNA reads TGTGCCAGCAGTTACAGGGTCCGACAAGAGACCCAGTACTTC.

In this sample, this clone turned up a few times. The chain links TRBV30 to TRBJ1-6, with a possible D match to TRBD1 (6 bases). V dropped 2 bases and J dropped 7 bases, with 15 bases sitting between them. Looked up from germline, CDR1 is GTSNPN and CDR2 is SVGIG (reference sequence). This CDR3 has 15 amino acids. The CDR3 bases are TGTGCCTGGAGTACCCCCCAGGGGAAGAATTCACCCCTCCACTTT. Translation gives CAWSTPQGKNSPLHF.

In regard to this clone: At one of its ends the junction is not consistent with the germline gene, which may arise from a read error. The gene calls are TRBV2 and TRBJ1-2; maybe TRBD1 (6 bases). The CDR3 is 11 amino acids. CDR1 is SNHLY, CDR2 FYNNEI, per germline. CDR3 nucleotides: TGTGCCAGCAGTGACTTTAGGGGACAATCCTTC. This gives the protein CASSDFRGQSF.

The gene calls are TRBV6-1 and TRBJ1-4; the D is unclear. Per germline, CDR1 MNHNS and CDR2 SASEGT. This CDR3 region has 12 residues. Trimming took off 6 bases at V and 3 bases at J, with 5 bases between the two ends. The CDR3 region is CASRGPNEKLFF. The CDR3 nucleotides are TGTGCCAGCAGGGGCCCTAATGAAAAACTGTTTTTT.

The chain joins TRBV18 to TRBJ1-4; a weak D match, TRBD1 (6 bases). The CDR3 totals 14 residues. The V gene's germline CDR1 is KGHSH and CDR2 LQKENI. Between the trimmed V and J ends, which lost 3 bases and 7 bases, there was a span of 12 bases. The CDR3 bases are TGTGCCAGCTCACCGGGCAGGGGTGGTGAAAAACTGTTTTTT. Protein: CASSPGRGGEKLFF.

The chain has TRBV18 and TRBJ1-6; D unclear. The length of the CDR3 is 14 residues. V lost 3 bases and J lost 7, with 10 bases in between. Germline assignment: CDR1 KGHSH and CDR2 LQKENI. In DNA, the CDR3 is TGTGCCAGCTCACCGGCGGGTGGCAATTCACCCCTCCACTTT. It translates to CASSPAGGNSPLHF.

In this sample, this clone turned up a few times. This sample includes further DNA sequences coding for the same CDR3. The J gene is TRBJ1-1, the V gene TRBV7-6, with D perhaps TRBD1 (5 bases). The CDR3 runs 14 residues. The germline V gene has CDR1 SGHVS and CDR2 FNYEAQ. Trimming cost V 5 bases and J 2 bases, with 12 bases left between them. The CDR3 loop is CASSPRRGNTEAFF. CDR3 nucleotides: TGTGCCAGCAGCCCTCGGAGGGGCAACACTGAAGCTTTCTTT.

The CDR3, as DNA: TGTGCCAGCAGCTTGGCAAGGGACAGCTTGGGATTAGCCAAAAACATTCAGTACTTC. Amino acids: CASSLARDSLGLAKNIQYF. The chain uses TRBV5-6 and TRBJ2-4; 7 bases are a match to TRBD1. Germline CDR1 and CDR2: SGHDT and YYEEEE. The V segment lost 0 bases and the J segment 0 bases; nucleotides outside the gene matches: 12. CDR3 length: 19 residues.

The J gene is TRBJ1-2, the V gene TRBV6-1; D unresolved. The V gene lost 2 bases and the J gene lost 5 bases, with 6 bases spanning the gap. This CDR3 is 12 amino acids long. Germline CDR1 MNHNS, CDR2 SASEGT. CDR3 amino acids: CASSELSYGYTF. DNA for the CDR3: TGTGCCAGCAGTGAACTTTCGTATGGCTACACCTTC.

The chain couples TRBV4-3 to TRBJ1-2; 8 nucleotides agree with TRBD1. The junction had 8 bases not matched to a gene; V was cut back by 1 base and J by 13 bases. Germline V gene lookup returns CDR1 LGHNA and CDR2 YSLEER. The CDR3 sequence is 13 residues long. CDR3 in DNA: TGCGCCAGCAGCCAAGCGGCAGGGGGCTCAGTCACCTTC. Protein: CASSQAAGGSVTF.

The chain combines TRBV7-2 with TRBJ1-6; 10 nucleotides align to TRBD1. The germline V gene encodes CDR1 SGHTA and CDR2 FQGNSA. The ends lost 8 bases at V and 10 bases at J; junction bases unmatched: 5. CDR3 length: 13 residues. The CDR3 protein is CASSGTGVSPLHF. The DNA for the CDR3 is TGTGCCAGCTCAGGGACAGGGGTCTCACCCCTCCACTTT.

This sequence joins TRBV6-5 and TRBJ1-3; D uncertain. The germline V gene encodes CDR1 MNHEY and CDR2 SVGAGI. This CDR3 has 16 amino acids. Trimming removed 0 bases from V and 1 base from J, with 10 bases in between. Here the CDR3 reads CASSYSLAGSGNTIYF. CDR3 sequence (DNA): TGTGCCAGCAGTTACTCTCTTGCGGGTTCTGGAAACACCATATATTTT.

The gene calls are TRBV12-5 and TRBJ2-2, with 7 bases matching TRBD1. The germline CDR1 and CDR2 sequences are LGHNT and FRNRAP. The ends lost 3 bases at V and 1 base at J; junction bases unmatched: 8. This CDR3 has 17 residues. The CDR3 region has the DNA TGTGCTAGTGGTTTCCTCTTTGACAGGGTGAACACCGGGGAGCTGTTTTTT. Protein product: CASGFLFDRVNTGELFF.

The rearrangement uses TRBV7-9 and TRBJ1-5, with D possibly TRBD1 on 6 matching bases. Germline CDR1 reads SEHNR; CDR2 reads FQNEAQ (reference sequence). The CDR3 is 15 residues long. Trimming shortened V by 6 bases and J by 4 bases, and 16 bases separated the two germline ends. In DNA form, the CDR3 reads TGTGCCAGCAGTAACACAGGGTCGGGGAATCAGCCCCAGCATTTT. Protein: CASSNTGSGNQPQHF.

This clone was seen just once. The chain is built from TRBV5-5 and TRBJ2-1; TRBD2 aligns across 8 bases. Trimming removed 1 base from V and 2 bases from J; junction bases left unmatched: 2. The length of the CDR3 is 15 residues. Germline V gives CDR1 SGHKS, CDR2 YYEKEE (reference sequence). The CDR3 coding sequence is TGTGCCAGCAGCTTGACGGGGGGGCCCTACAATGAGCAGTTCTTC. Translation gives CASSLTGGPYNEQFF.

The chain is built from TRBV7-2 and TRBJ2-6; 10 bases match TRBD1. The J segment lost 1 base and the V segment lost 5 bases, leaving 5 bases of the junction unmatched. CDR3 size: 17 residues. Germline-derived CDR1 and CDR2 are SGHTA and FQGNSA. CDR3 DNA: TGTGCCAGCAGCATGACAGGGGGCTATTCTGGGGCCAACGTCCTGACTTTC. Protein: CASSMTGGYSGANVLTF.